Each of the 17 T cell receptor beta chains below was sequenced from the same sample in a study of molecular identifiers for immune sequencing clone quantification. TCRdb reprocessed the PCR reads via MiXCR and lists one record per CDR3 protein. The repertoire holds just under 650,000 distinct CDR3 sequences, with just under 20% as singletons. Sequenced material: naive CD8+ T cells from blood, with Jurkat cell RNA spiked in. Subset described: FACS-sorted CD8+CD4-CCR7+CD45RA+ naive T cells. The receptors come from a human donor in good health. Some libraries in this study had Jurkat cell RNA spiked in.

The chain is built from TRBV19 and TRBJ2-3, with a tentative D call TRBD2 (6 bases). The length of the CDR3 is 20 residues. V lost 0 bases, J lost 0 bases, and 22 bases lay in between. CDR1 and CDR2 from the germline V gene are LNHDA and SQIVND (reference sequence). The CDR3 DNA sequence: TGTGCCAGTAGTATAGACCCGGGACCTGGTTATCTAGCGAGCACAGATACGCAGTATTTT. Encoded protein: CASSIDPGPGYLASTDTQYF.

This clonotype was counted at least ten times. CDR3 sequence: CASSVDAGGPSYEQYF. CDR3 DNA: TGTGCCAGCAGCGTAGATGCGGGGGGCCCCTCCTACGAGCAGTACTTC. This chain links TRBV9 with TRBJ2-7, with 8 bases fitting TRBD2. This CDR3 region has 16 residues. The V gene's germline CDR1 is SGDLS and CDR2 YYNGEE. V shed 0 bases, J shed 0 bases, and the junction held 5 bases outside the gene matches.

This clonotype was recorded once. A much larger clone differs by one base, so this may be a read error. The chain links TRBV11-1 to TRBJ2-6, with unresolved D. The CDR3 loop spans 18 amino acids. CDR1 SGHAT and CDR2 FQDESV come from the germline V gene (reference sequence). The V and J ends lost 5 bases and 0 bases respectively, with 17 bases between them. CDR3 protein: CASSPNVGMSSGANVLTF. Written as DNA, the CDR3 is TGTGCCAGCAGCCCAAATGTTGGGATGAGCTCTGGGGCCAACGTCCTGACTTTC.

This clonotype was counted ten times or more. The chain is built from TRBV20-1 and TRBJ1-2; no clear D gene. V lost 5 bases, J lost 8 bases, and 21 bases lay in between. The CDR3 totals 14 residues. Germline V gene sequence: CDR1 DFQATT, CDR2 SNEGSKA (reference sequence). The CDR3 sequence is CSAHPPEGPWGYTF. The DNA of the CDR3 is TGCAGTGCTCACCCGCCCGAAGGTCCCTGGGGCTACACCTTC.

The table lists this clonotype with a few counts. This sequence joins TRBV19 and TRBJ2-1; 9 bases line up with TRBD2. Germline loops: CDR1 LNHDA, CDR2 SQIVND (reference sequence). The CDR3 covers 15 residues. The V gene end was trimmed by 5 bases and the J gene end by 2 bases; junction bases not matched to a gene: 4. CDR3 sequence: CASSAGGRAYNEQFF. CDR3 in DNA: TGTGCCAGTAGTGCGGGGGGGCGCGCCTACAATGAGCAGTTCTTC.

Concerning this clonotype: A much larger clone lies one base from this, so it may be a read error. This rearrangement joins TRBV19 to TRBJ2-7, with 7 nucleotides matching TRBD1. Germline loops: CDR1 LNHDA, CDR2 SQIVND (reference sequence). The CDR3 loop spans 16 amino acids. This chain's CDR3 is CACSIERDSEAYEQYF. The CDR3 nucleotides read TGTGCCTGTAGTATAGAAAGGGACAGCGAAGCCTACGAGCAGTACTTC. The whole variable domain, filled in from reference TRBV19 and TRBJ2-7, reads DGGITQSPKYLFRKEGQNVTLSCEQNLNHDAMYWYRQDPGQGLRLIYYSQIVNDFQKGDIAEGYSVSREKKESFPLTVTSAQKNPTAFYLCACSIERDSEAYEQYFGPGTRLTVT.

In its sample, this clonotype was seen many times. V is TRBV27 and J is TRBJ1-1; possibly TRBD1 for D (6 bases). Germline values: CDR1 MNHEY, CDR2 SMNVEV (reference sequence). The CDR3 spans 17 residues. The germline V and J ends were trimmed by 0 bases and 5 bases, with 19 bases remaining between them. The CDR3 is CASSLSVGGGAGTEAFF. The CDR3 DNA follows: TGTGCCAGCAGTTTATCGGTCGGCGGGGGGGCAGGGACTGAAGCTTTCTTT.

At least ten counts were recorded for this clonotype. The gene calls are TRBV10-3 and TRBJ1-5, with a possible D match to TRBD1 (5 bases). CDR3 length equals 14 residues. The V end was cut by 0 bases, the J end by 7 bases, with 10 bases between. The V gene's germline CDR1 is ENHRY and CDR2 SYGVKD. The CDR3 loop reads CAISESNGAQPQHF. DNA for the CDR3: TGTGCCATCAGTGAGTCGAACGGGGCCCAGCCCCAGCATTTT.

This sequence joins TRBV27 and TRBJ2-1; TRBD2 matches 8 bases. Germline CDR1 is MNHEY and CDR2 is SMNVEV (reference sequence). The CDR3 length is 15 residues. V gave up 3 bases and J gave up 2 bases; unmatched junction bases: 3. The CDR3 here is CASSFGGAPYNEQFF. CDR3 in DNA: TGTGCCAGCAGTTTCGGGGGGGCTCCCTACAATGAGCAGTTCTTC.

This clonotype has at least ten counts. The genes are TRBV10-3 and TRBJ2-1, with TRBD2 matching 7 bases. The trim removed 3 bases at V and 0 bases at J, leaving 2 bases unmatched. The germline V gene encodes CDR1 ENHRY and CDR2 SYGVKD. The CDR3 sequence is 15 residues long. CDR3 amino acids: CAISDGGSSYNEQFF. CDR3 sequence (DNA): TGTGCCATCAGTGACGGGGGGAGCTCCTACAATGAGCAGTTCTTC.

A word on this clonotype: A clone one base away is much larger, so this may be a read error. The chain couples TRBV20-1 to TRBJ2-2; TRBD2 matches 8 bases. Germline V CDR1 and CDR2: DFQATT, SNEGSKA (reference sequence). The CDR3 has 14 amino acids. CDR3 protein: CSARVEREPGELLF. The CDR3 region has the DNA TGCAGTGCTAGAGTGGAGCGGGAGCCCGGGGAGCTGCTTTTT.

The table lists this clonotype with many counts. The CDR3 DNA reads TGTGCCAGCACCACCTCCGCGGACAGGGGAAGTGGCTACACCTTC. Its translation: CASTTSADRGSGYTF. The V gene is TRBV12-3 or TRBV12-4, the J gene TRBJ1-2; 9 bases map to TRBD1. Trimming cost V 7 bases and J 7 bases; bases outside gene matches: 13. The CDR3 extends over 15 amino acids.

Note on this clonotype: A read error may explain this, as a much larger clone is one base away. The CDR3 loop reads CAWSVQAGIACEQYF. The CDR3 nucleotides read TGTGCCTGGAGTGTACAAGCGGGGATAGCCTGCGAGCAGTACTTC. V usage is TRBV30 and J usage is TRBJ2-7; TRBD2 matches 7 bases. CDR1 GTSNPN and CDR2 SVGIG come from the germline V gene (reference sequence). V lost 0 bases, J lost 6 bases, and 11 bases stayed unmatched. This CDR3 is built from 15 residues.

The rearrangement uses TRBV29-1 and TRBJ2-7, with 9 bases matching TRBD1. Losses at the gene ends were 1 base for V and 3 bases for J; bases not matched to a gene: 7. CDR3 length equals 15 residues. Per germline, CDR1 SQVTM and CDR2 ANQGSEA. The CDR3 region is CSVEGVMDRGYEQYF. In DNA, the CDR3 is TGCAGCGTTGAAGGCGTGATGGACAGGGGCTACGAGCAGTACTTC.

Note on this clonotype: One end of the junction fails to match germline, which may point to a read error. The CDR3 region is CASSFGQGRTETFF. DNA of the CDR3: TGTGCCAGCAGCTTTGGACAGGGTAGGACTGAAACTTTCTTT. The J gene is TRBJ1-1, the V gene TRBV5-3; TRBD1 aligns across 8 bases. TRBV5-3 is an ORF, and what it does is uncertain. CDR3 length: 14 residues.

In this sample, this clonotype turned up a few times. The rearrangement links TRBV11-2 to TRBJ2-5; 7 nucleotides line up with TRBD1. The CDR3 consists of 15 residues. The germline V gene encodes CDR1 SGHAT and CDR2 FQNNGV. Trimming removed 6 bases from V and 5 bases from J; junction bases left unmatched: 12. The CDR3 sequence is CASRDPDRLHETQYF. In nucleotides, the CDR3 is TGTGCCAGCAGGGACCCGGACAGGCTACATGAGACCCAGTACTTC.

At least ten counts were recorded for this clonotype. The chain recombines TRBV4-1 with TRBJ2-7; tentatively, D is TRBD1 (6 bases). Germline V CDR1 and CDR2: MGHRA, YSYEKL. Trimming shortened V by 1 base and J by 3 bases, and 13 bases separated the two germline ends. CDR3 size: 15 residues. CDR3 DNA: TGCGCCAGCAGCCAAGTACAGGGAGTCCACTACGAGCAGTACTTC. It yields the protein CASSQVQGVHYEQYF.